This TCR beta chain is from a study of hypomethylating agent response in myelodysplastic syndrome. Findings and caveats of the study: Shared GLIPH2 clusters possibly recognizing novel MDS antigens remain unconfirmed. The MDS versus healthy comparison may be affected by non-age-matched controls. Non-responders showed more contracted clonotypes post-treatment, while responders showed more novel ones.

A remark on this clone: What it binds is not known.

The germline gives CDR1 LNHDA, CDR2 SQIVND (reference sequence). CDR3 length equals 13 residues. Between the trimmed V and J ends, which lost 5 bases and 7 bases, there was a span of 11 bases. Only in-frame clones appear in the TCRdb table, and some are missing; sequencing was by immunoSEQ multiplex PCR. The data show a few thousand clones, with over 75% seen just once and about a sixth held by the top ten. The V call is TRBV19, the J call TRBJ2-2; D gene unclear. The material was bone marrow, obtained before or after starting hypomethylating agent treatment for myelodysplastic syndrome (not recorded which). This clonotype originated in a human donor with myelodysplastic syndrome. The CDR3 protein is CASSVPVFGELFF. The CDR3 nucleotides are TGTGCCAGTAGTGTACCTGTGTTCGGGGAGCTGTTTTTT. The variable domain in full, completed from reference TRBV19 and TRBJ2-2, reads DGGITQSPKYLFRKEGQNVTLSCEQNLNHDAMYWYRQDPGQGLRLIYYSQIVNDFQKGDIAEGYSVSREKKESFPLTVTSAQKNPTAFYLCASSVPVFGELFFGEGSRLTVL.